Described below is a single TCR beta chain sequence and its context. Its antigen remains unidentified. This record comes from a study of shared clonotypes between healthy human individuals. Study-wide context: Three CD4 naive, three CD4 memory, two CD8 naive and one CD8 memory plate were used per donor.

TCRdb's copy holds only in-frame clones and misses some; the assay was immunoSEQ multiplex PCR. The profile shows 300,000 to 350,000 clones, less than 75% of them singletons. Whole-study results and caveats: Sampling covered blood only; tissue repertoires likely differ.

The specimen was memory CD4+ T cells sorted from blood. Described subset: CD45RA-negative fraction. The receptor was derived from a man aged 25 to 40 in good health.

CDR3 nucleotides: TGTGCCAGCAGCTTAGCGCCGACGCACCGGGACAGAAAAGAGACCCAGTACTTC. Translated, it gives CASSLAPTHRDRKETQYF. V and J are TRBV7-8 and TRBJ2-5, with 7 nucleotides matching TRBD1. Germline CDR1 and CDR2: SGHVS and FQNEAQ. This CDR3 comprises 18 residues. V shed 0 bases, J shed 3 bases, and the junction held 13 bases outside the gene matches.